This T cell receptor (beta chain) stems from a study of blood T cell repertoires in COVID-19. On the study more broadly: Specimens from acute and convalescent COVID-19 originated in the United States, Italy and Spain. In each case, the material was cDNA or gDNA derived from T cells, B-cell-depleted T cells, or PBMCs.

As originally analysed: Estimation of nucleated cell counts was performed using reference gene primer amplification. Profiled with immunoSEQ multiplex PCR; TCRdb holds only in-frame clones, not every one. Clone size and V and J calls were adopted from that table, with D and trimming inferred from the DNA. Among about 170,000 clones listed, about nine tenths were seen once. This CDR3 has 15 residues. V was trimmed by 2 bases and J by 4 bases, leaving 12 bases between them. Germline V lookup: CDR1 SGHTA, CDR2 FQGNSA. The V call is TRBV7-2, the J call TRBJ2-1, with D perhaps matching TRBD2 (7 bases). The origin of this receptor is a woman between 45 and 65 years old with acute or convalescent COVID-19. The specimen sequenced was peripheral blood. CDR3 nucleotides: TGTGCCAGCAGCTTATCGCGGGGGCGGTACAATGAGCAGTTCTTC. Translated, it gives CASSLSRGRYNEQFF.